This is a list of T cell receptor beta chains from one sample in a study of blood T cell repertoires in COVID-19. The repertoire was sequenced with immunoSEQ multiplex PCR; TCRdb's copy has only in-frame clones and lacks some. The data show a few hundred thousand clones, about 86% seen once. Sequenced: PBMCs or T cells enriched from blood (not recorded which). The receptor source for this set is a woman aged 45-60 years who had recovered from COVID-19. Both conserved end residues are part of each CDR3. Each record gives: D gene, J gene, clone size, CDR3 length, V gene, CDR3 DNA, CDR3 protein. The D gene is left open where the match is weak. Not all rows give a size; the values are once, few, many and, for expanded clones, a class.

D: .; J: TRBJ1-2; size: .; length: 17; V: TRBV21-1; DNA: TGTGCCAGCAGCAGAGACAGGTACAGCGATGTCAACTATGGCTACACCTTC; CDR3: CASSRDRYSDVNYGYTF
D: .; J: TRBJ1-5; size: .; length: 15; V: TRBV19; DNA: TGTGCCAGTGCGCTCGACGACCGACAGAATCAGCCCCAGCATTTT; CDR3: CASALDDRQNQPQHF
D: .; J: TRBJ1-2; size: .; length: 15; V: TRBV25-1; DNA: TGTGCCAGCAGTGAAGACAGACGATCTAACTATGGCTACACCTTC; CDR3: CASSEDRRSNYGYTF
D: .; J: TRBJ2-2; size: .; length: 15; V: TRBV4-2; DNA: TGTGCCAGCAGCCAATCGGGGGTTGGAACCGGGGAGCTGTTTTTT; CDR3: CASSQSGVGTGELFF
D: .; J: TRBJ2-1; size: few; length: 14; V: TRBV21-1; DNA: TGTGCCAGCAGCAAGGGGGGGGCTCGGTATGAGCAGTTCTTC; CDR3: CASSKGGARYEQFF
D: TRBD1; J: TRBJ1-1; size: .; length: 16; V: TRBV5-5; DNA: TGTGCCAGCAGCTTTCGGACAGGTCTAGGGAACACTGAAGCTTTCTTT; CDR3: CASSFRTGLGNTEAFF
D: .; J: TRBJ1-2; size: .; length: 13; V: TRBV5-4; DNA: TGTGCCAGCAGCTTAACAGGGCCCTATGGCTACACCTTC; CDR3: CASSLTGPYGYTF
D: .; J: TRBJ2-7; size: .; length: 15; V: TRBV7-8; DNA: TGTGCCAGCAGCTTGGGAGGAAGTACGTCCTACGAGCAGTACTTC; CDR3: CASSLGGSTSYEQYF
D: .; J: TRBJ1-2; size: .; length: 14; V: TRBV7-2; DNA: TGTGCCAGCAGCTTAGGGGCTGGCTCCTATGGCTACACCTTC; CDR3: CASSLGAGSYGYTF
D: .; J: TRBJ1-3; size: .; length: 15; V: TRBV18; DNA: TGTGCCAGCTCGTTACAGGGAGTCTCTGGAAACACCATATATTTT; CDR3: CASSLQGVSGNTIYF
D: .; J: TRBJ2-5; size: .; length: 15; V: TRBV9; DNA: TGTGCCAGCAGCGTAGCGGTAGCGCCCCAAGAGACCCAGTACTTC; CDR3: CASSVAVAPQETQYF
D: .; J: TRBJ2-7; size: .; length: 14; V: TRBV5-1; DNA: TGCGCCAGCAGACGGGATGGGGACTCCCACGAGCAGTACTTC; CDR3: CASRRDGDSHEQYF
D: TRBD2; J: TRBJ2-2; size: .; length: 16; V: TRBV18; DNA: TGTGCCAGCTCGCCCCCTAGCGGGGGGGATTCCGGGGAGCTGTTTTTT; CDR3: CASSPPSGGDSGELFF
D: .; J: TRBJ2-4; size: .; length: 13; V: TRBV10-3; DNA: TGTGCCATCGGGAGAGCGGTCCGGGACATTCAGTACTTC; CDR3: CAIGRAVRDIQYF
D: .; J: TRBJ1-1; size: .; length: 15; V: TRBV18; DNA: TGTGCCAGCTCACAGCAGGGTTTTTTCCAGACTGAAGCTTTCTTT; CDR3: CASSQQGFFQTEAFF
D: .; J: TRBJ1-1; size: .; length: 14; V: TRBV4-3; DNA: TGCGCCAGCAGCCAAGAAGCGAGGAAGGGGGAAGCTTTCTTT; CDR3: CASSQEARKGEAFF
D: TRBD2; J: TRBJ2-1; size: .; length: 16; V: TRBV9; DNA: TGTGCCAGCAGCGTAGTCGGCGGGGGGGCCATATCTGAGCAGTTCTTC; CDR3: CASSVVGGGAISEQFF
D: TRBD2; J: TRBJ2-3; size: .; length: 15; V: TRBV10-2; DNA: TGCGCCAGCAGTAGGAGCGGGGGGATGGGAGATACGCAGTATTTT; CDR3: CASSRSGGMGDTQYF
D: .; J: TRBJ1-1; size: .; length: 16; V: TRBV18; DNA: TGTGCCAGCTCACCAGTTGAGGCGGGAGGGTACACTGAAGCTTTCTTT; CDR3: CASSPVEAGGYTEAFF
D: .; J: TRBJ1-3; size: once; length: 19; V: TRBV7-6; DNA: TGTGCCAGCAGCGGACACCAAAGCTCGGCGGAGTTAAAGGGAAACACCATATATTTT; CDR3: CASSGHQSSAELKGNTIYF
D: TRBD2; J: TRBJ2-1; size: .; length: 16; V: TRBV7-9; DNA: TGTGCCAGCAGCTTACGCACGGGACTAAACTACAATGAGCAGTTCTTC; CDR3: CASSLRTGLNYNEQFF
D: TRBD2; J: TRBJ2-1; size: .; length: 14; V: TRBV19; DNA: TGTGCCAGTAGTAGAGAGGCTAGCGGCAATGAGCAGTTCTTC; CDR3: CASSREASGNEQFF
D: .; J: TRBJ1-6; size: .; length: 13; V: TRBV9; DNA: TGTGCCAGCAGCGAAGGCGAGGGTTCACCCCTCCACTTT; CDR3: CASSEGEGSPLHF
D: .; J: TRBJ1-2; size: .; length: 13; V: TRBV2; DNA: TGTGCCAGCAGTGTCAGGGTCAACTATGGCTACACCTTC; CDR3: CASSVRVNYGYTF
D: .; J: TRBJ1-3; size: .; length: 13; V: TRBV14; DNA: TGTGCCAGCAGCCAAGCGGGGGGAAACACCATATATTTT; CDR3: CASSQAGGNTIYF
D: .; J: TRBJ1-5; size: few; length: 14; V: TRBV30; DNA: TGTGCCTGGAGTGTACTTACAGAGAATCAGCCCCAGCATTTT; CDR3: CAWSVLTENQPQHF
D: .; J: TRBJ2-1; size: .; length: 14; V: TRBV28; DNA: TGTGCCAGCAGTGCCGCGGGACCACGAGGCGAGCAGTTCTTC; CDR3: CASSAAGPRGEQFF
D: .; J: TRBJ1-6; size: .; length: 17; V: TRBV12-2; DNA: TGTGCAAGTCGCTTAGAGGACAGGAGAGTGTATAATTCACCCCTCCACTTT; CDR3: CASRLEDRRVYNSPLHF